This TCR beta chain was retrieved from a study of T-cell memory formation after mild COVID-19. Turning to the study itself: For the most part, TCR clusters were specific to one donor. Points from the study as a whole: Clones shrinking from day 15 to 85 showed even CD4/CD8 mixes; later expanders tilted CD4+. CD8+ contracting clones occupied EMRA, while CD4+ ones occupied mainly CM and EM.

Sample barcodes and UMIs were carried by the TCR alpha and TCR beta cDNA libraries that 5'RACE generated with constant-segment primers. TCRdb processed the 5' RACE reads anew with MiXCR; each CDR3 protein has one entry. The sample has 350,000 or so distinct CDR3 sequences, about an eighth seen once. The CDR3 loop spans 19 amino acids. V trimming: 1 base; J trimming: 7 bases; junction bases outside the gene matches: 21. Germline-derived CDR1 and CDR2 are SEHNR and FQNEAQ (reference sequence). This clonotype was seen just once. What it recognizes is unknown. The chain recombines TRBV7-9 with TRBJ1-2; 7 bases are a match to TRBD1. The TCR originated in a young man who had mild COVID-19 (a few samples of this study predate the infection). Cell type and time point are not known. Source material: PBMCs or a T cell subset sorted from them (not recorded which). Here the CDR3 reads CASSLVGAGTDVLPRGYTF. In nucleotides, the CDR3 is TGTGCCAGCAGCTTAGTGGGGGCCGGGACAGACGTACTGCCGCGTGGCTACACCTTC. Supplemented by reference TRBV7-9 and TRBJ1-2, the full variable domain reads DTGVSQNPRHKITKRGQNVTFRCDPISEHNRLYWYRQTLGQGPEFLTYFQNEAQLEKSRLLSDRFSAERPKGSFSTLEIQRTEQGDSAMYLCASSLVGAGTDVLPRGYTFGSGTRLTVV.